This T cell receptor beta chain was captured in a study of human T cells and chemical hapten exposure. Findings and limits, study-wide: Expanded TCRs clustered into significantly more large CDR3 similarity groups than controls, the analysis revealed.

This clonotype was seen many times. Its cognate antigen is unknown. Per the germline V gene, CDR1 is MNHEY and CDR2 is SVGAGI. The CDR3 covers 13 residues. The trim removed 6 bases at V and 4 bases at J, leaving 6 bases unmatched. The time point was: pre-sensitization, week 0. Treatment here: therapeutic diphenylcyclopropenone sensitization with weekly scalp DPC. TCRdb reprocessed the RACE reads via MiXCR and lists one record per CDR3 protein. This table holds more than 250,000 distinct CDR3 sequences, about 9% found once. The sample in question was whole blood, obtained in connection with sensitization to the hapten diphenylcyclopropenone (DPC). This clonotype originated in a middle-aged woman with alopecia areata. Some clones in this sample may be carry-over from other donors' samples. V and J are TRBV6-5 and TRBJ2-7; TRBD1 agrees at 7 bases. This CDR3 is CASSRPTGYEQYF. In DNA, the CDR3 is TGTGCCAGCAGCCGCCCGACAGGGTACGAGCAGTACTTC.